Sequencing of this T cell receptor beta chain was carried out in a study of T cells after yellow fever vaccination. V was pared by 0 bases and J by 2 bases, with 8 bases between. The CDR3 has 15 amino acids. CDR1 ENHRY and CDR2 SYGVKD come from the germline V gene. From the 5' RACE reads, TCRdb called clonotypes with MiXCR, one entry per CDR3 protein. This table holds fewer than 350,000 distinct CDR3 sequences, around 3.6% found once. The sample holds many counts of this clonotype. The sequence was obtained from a young man who received the YFV17D yellow fever vaccine. The chain is built from TRBV10-3 and TRBJ1-5; D ambiguous. The sample was PBMCs, taken on the day of the yellow fever booster vaccination. CDR3 DNA sequence: TGTGCCATCAGTGAGTCCCATGGCGGCAATCAGCCCCAGCATTTT. It specifies CAISESHGGNQPQHF.